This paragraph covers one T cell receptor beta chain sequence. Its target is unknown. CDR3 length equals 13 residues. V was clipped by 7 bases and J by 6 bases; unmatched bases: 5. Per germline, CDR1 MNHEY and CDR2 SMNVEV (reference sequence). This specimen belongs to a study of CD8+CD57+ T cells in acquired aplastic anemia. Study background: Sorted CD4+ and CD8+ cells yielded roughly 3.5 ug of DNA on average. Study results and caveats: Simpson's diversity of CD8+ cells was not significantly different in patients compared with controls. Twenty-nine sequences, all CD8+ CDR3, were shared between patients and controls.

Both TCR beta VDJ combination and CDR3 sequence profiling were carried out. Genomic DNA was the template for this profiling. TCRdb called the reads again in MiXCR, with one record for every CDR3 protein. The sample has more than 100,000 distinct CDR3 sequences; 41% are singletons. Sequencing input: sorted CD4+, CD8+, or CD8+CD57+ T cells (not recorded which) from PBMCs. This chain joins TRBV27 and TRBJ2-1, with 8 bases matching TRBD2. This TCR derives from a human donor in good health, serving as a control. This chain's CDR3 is CASTPSGGNEQFF. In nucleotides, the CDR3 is TGTGCCAGCACTCCCAGCGGGGGCAATGAGCAGTTCTTC.